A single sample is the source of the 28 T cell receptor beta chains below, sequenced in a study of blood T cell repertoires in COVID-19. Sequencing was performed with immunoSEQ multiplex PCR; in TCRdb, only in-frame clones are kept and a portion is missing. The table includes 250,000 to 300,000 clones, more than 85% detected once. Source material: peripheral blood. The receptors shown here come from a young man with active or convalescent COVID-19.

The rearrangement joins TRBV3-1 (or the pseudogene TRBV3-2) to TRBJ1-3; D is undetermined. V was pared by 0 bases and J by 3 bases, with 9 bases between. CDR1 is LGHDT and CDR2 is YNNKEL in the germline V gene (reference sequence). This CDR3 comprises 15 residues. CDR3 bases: TGTGCCAGCAGCCAAGAAAAGCGGCTTGGAAACACCATATATTTT. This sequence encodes CASSQEKRLGNTIYF.

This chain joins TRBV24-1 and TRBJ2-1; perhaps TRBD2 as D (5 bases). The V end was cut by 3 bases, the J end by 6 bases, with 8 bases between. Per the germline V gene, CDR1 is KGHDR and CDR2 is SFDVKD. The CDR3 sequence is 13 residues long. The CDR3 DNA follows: TGTGCCACCAGTGATCGGGGTATCAATGAGCAGTTCTTC. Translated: CATSDRGINEQFF.

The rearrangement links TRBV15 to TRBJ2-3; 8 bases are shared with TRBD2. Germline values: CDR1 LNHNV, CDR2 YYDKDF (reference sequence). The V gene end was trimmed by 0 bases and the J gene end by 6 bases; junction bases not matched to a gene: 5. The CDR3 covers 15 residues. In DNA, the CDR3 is TGTGCCACCAGCAGAGATCGGGGGGGTTGGGATACGCAGTATTTT. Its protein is CATSRDRGGWDTQYF.

CDR3 sequence: CASSVLQGNEQFF. CDR3 sequence (DNA): TGTGCCAGCAGCGTACTCCAGGGCAATGAGCAGTTCTTC. V usage is TRBV9 and J usage is TRBJ2-1, with D possibly being TRBD1 (5 bases). This CDR3 contains 13 residues. The ends were cut back, 1 base at V and 6 bases at J, with 8 bases in the middle. Germline-derived CDR1 and CDR2 are SGDLS and YYNGEE.

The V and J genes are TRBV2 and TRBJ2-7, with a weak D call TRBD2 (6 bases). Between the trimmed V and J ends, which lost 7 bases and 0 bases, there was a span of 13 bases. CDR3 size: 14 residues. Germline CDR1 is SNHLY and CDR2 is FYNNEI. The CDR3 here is CASIRDSSSYEQYF. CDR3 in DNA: TGTGCCAGCATTCGGGACTCCAGCTCCTACGAGCAGTACTTC.

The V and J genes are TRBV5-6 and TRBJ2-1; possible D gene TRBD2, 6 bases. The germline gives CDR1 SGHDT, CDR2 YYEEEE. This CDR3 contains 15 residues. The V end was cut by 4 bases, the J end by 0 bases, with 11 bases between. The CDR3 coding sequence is TGTGCCAGCAGCCTGACCGGGAGCTCCTACAATGAGCAGTTCTTC. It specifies CASSLTGSSYNEQFF. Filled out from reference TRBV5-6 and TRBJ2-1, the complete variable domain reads DAGVTQSPTHLIKTRGQQVTLRCSPKSGHDTVSWYQQALGQGPQFIFQYYEEEERQRGNFPDRFSGHQFPNYSSELNVNALLLGDSALYLCASSLTGSSYNEQFFGPGTRLTVL.

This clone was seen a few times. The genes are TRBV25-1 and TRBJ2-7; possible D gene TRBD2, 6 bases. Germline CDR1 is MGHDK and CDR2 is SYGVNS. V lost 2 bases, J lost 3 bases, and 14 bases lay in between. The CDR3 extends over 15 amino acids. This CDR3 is CASSEVGTQGYEQYF. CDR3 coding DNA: TGTGCCAGCAGTGAAGTCGGGACTCAGGGCTACGAGCAGTACTTC.

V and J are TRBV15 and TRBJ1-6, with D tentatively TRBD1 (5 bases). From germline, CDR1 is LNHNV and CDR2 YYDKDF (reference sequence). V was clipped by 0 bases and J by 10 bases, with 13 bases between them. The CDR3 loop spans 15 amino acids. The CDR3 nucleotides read TGTGCCACCAGCAGAGATTTGGCAGGGTCGTCACCCCTCCACTTT. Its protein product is CATSRDLAGSSPLHF.

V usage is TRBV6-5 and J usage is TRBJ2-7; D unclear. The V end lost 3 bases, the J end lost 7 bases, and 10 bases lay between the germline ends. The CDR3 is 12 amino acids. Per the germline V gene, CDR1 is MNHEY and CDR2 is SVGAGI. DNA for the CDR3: TGTGCCAGCAGTTATTCGGGTTCAGAGCAGTACTTC. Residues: CASSYSGSEQYF.

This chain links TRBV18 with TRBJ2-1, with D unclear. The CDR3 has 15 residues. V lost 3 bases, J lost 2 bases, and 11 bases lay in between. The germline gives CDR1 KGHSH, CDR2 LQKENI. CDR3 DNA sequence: TGTGCCAGCTCACCGGAGTTGTCCGCCTACAATGAGCAGTTCTTC. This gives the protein CASSPELSAYNEQFF.

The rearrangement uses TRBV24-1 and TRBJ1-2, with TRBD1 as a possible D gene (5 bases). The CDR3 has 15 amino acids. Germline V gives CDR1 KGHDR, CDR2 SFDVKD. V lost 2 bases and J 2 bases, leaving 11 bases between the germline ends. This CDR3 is CATSDSRTQNYGYTF. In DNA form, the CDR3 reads TGTGCCACCAGTGATTCCCGGACACAAAACTATGGCTACACCTTC.

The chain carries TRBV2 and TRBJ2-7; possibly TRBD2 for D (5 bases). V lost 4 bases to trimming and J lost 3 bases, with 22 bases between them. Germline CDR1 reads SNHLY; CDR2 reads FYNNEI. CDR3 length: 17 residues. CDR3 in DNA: TGTGCCAGCAGTGCCCACCCGAAGGATCTCGGGGACTACGAGCAGTACTTC. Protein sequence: CASSAHPKDLGDYEQYF.

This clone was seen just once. The CDR3: CASSSSGSSYNEQFF. The DNA for the CDR3 is TGTGCCAGCAGCTCGAGCGGTAGCTCCTACAATGAGCAGTTCTTC. The J gene is TRBJ2-1, the V gene TRBV5-4; TRBD2 is a possible D gene (5 bases). This CDR3 is built from 15 residues. With 3 bases removed from V and 0 bases from J, the gap between germline ends came to 10 bases. The germline V gene encodes CDR1 SGHNT and CDR2 YYREEE (reference sequence).

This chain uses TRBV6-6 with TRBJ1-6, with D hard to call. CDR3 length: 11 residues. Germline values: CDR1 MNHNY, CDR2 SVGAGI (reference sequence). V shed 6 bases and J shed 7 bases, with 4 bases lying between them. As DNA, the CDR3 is TGTGCCAGCAGGCAGAATTCACCCCTCCACTTT. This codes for CASRQNSPLHF.

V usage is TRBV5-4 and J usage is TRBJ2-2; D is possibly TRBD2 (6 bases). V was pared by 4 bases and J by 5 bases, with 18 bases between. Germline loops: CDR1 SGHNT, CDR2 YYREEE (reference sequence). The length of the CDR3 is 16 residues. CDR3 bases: TGTGCCAGCAGCCCGGCTTTGATGGCGGGGACCGGGGAGCTGTTTTTT. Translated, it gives CASSPALMAGTGELFF.

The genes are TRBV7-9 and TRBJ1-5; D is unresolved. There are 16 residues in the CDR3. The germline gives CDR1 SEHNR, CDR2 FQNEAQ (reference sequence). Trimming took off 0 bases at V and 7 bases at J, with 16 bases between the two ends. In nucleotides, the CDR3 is TGTGCCAGCAGCTTAGCCACGGGAGGAGCCTGGCAGCCCCAGCATTTT. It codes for CASSLATGGAWQPQHF.

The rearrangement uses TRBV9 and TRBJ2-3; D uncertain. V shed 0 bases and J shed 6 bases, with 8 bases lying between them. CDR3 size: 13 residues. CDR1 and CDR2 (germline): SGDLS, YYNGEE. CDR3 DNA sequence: TGTGCCAGCAGCGTAGTCGAGTGGGATACGCAGTATTTT. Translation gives CASSVVEWDTQYF.

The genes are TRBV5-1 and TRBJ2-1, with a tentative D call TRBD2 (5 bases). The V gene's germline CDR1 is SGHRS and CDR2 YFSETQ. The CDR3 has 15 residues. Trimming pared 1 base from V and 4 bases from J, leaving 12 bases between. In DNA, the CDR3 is TGCGCCAGCAGCTTGACGGGGATGCGGTACAATGAGCAGTTCTTC. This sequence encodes CASSLTGMRYNEQFF.

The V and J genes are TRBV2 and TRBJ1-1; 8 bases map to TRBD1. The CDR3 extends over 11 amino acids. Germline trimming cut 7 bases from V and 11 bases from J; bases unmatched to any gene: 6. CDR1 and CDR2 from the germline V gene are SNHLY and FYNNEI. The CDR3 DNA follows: TGTGCCAGCACAAGGACAGGGTACGCTTTCTTT. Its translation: CASTRTGYAFF.

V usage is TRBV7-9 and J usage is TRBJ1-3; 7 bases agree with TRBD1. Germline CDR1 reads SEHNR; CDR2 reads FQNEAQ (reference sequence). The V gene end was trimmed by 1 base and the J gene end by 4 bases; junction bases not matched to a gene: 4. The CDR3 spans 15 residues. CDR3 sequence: CASSLGGGPGNTIYF. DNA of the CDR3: TGTGCCAGCAGCTTAGGAGGGGGCCCAGGAAACACCATATATTTT.

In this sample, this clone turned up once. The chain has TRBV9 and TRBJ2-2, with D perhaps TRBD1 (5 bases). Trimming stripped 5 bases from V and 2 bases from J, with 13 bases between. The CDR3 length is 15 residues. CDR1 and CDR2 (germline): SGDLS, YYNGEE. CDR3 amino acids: CASSAGPHNTGELFF. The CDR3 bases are TGTGCCAGCAGTGCAGGGCCCCATAACACCGGGGAGCTGTTTTTT.

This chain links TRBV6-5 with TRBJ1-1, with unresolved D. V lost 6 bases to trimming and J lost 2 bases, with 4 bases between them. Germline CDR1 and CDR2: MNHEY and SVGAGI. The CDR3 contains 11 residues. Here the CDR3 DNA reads TGTGCCAGCAGACTAAACACTGAAGCTTTCTTT. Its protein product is CASRLNTEAFF.

The CDR3 DNA reads TGTGCCAGCAGCGTAGACAGGGAACAGCCCCAGCATTTT. Its protein product is CASSVDREQPQHF. The gene calls are TRBV6-5 and TRBJ1-5; TRBD1 aligns across 7 bases. With V trimmed by 6 bases and J by 7 bases, 6 bases remained unmatched. There are 13 residues in the CDR3. Germline-derived CDR1 and CDR2 are MNHEY and SVGAGI.

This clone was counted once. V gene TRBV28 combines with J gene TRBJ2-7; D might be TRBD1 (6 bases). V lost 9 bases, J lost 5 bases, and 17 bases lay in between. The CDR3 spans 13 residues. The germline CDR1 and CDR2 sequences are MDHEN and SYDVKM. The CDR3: CASHRVGGHEQYF. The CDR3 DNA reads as TGTGCCAGTCACAGGGTTGGGGGCCACGAGCAGTACTTC.

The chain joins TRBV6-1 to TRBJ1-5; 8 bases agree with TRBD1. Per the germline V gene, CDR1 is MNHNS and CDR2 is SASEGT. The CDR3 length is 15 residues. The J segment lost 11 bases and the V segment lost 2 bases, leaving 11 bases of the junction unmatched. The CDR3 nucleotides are TGTGCCAGCAGTGAAACCAGGACAGGGATGTCGACCCAGCATTTT. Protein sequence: CASSETRTGMSTQHF.

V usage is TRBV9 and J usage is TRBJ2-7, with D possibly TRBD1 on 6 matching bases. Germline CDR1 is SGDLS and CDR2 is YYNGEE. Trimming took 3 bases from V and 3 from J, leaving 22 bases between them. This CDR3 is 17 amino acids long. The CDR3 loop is CASSANLDRISIYEQYF. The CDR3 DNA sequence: TGTGCCAGCAGCGCTAACCTCGACAGGATAAGCATCTACGAGCAGTACTTC.

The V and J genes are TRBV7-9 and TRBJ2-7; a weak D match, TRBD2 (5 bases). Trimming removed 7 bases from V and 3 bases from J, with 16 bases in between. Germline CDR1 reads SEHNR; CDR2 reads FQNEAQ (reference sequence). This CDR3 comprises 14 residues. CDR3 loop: CASTAPGAGYEQYF. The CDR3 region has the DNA TGTGCCAGCACCGCCCCCGGCGCGGGCTACGAGCAGTACTTC.

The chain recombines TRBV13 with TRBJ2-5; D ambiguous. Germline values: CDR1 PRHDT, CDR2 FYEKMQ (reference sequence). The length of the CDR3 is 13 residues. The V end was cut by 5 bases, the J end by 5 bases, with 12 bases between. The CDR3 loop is CASSLRQVETQYF. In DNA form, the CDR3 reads TGTGCCAGCAGCCTCAGGCAGGTCGAGACCCAGTACTTC.